The next 14 T cell receptor beta chains were all read from a single sample in a study of T cells in Graves' hyperthyroidism and ophthalmopathy. The investigators amplified TCR beta CDR3 regions from RNA transcripts. HTBI primers drove first-round RT-PCR of the TCR CDR3. TCRdb called the multiplex PCR reads again in MiXCR, with one record for every CDR3 protein. This table holds hundreds of thousands of distinct CDR3 sequences, about 15% found once. The sample was blood. These receptors originate from a woman aged 25 to 45 with Graves' hyperthyroidism that later progressed to Graves' ophthalmopathy.

The sample holds many counts of this clonotype. The gene calls are TRBV11-3 and TRBJ1-6; maybe TRBD1 (6 bases). Looked up from germline, CDR1 is SGHNT and CDR2 is YENEEA. The CDR3 consists of 12 residues. The germline V and J ends were trimmed by 7 bases and 15 bases, with 16 bases remaining between them. The CDR3 DNA is TGTGCCAGCACCAAAGGGGGAGGTGTCCTCCACTTT. Residues: CASTKGGGVLHF.

The gene calls are TRBV30 and TRBJ1-3, with 8 bases identical to TRBD1. V shed 3 bases, J shed 3 bases, and the junction held 7 bases outside the gene matches. CDR1 is GTSNPN and CDR2 is SVGIG in the germline V gene (reference sequence). This CDR3 region has 15 residues. The CDR3 reads CAWRGQGAGGNTIYF. CDR3 bases: TGTGCCTGGAGGGGGCAGGGGGCAGGTGGAAACACCATATATTTT.

This clonotype showed up many times. The chain carries TRBV12-3 or TRBV12-4 and TRBJ1-1; D is uncertain. The ends were cut back, 3 bases at V and 3 bases at J, with 8 bases in the middle. This CDR3 has 13 residues. The CDR3 loop is CASSLGSYTEAFF. CDR3 bases: TGTGCCAGCAGTTTGGGGTCCTACACTGAAGCTTTCTTT.

This clonotype came up a few times. The chain joins TRBV25-1 to TRBJ2-1; D might be TRBD2 (5 bases). There are 12 residues in the CDR3. CDR1 and CDR2 from the germline V gene are MGHDK and SYGVNS. The V gene lost 11 bases and the J gene lost 7 bases, with 15 bases spanning the gap. The CDR3 protein is CACERDLNEQFF. For the CDR3, the DNA is TGTGCCTGCGAACGGGATCTGAATGAGCAGTTCTTC.

This clonotype was observed at least ten times. This chain links TRBV25-1 with TRBJ2-7; TRBD1 agrees at 7 bases. Looked up from germline, CDR1 is MGHDK and CDR2 is SYGVNS. The CDR3 spans 14 residues. V lost 5 bases and J lost 0; bases outside the gene matches: 4. CDR3 region: CASSKTGSSYEQYF. CDR3 nucleotide sequence: TGTGCCAGCAGTAAGACAGGGTCCTCCTACGAGCAGTACTTC.

In its sample, this clonotype was seen many times. The rearrangement links TRBV24-1 to TRBJ1-4; D unresolved. The germline V and J ends were trimmed by 2 bases and 8 bases, with 17 bases remaining between them. The CDR3 contains 16 residues. Germline V CDR1 and CDR2: KGHDR, SFDVKD. The CDR3 reads CATSDSRTGRAEKLFF. In DNA, the CDR3 is TGTGCCACCAGTGATTCTCGGACTGGGCGAGCGGAAAAACTGTTTTTT.

This clonotype was seen a handful of times. The chain employs TRBV6-1 and TRBJ2-1, with TRBD2 as a possible D gene (5 bases). The CDR3 length is 12 residues. Germline values: CDR1 MNHNS, CDR2 SASEGT. The V and J ends lost 6 bases and 12 bases respectively, with 15 bases between them. CDR3 nucleotides: TGTGCCAGCAGACGCCCTCAAGGAGGGCAGTTCTTC. Protein product: CASRRPQGGQFF.

This clonotype was observed many times. The V gene is TRBV12-3 or TRBV12-4, the J gene TRBJ1-1; D is possibly TRBD1 (6 bases). V shed 9 bases and J shed 0 bases, with 14 bases lying between them. There are 14 residues in the CDR3. DNA of the CDR3: TGTGCCAGTAAACGCGGACAGCTGAACACTGAAGCTTTCTTT. Amino acids: CASKRGQLNTEAFF.

This clonotype came up many times. V gene TRBV11-1 combines with J gene TRBJ2-7; perhaps TRBD1 as D (6 bases). The ends were cut back, 2 bases at V and 2 bases at J, with 16 bases in the middle. Per the germline V gene, CDR1 is SGHAT and CDR2 is FQDESV (reference sequence). There are 16 residues in the CDR3. The CDR3 protein is CASSLFTGTLTYEQYF. The CDR3 bases are TGTGCCAGCAGCTTATTCACAGGGACGTTAACCTACGAGCAGTACTTC.

CDR3 residues: CASRLGQGGSAPAFF. CDR3 bases: TGTGCCAGCAGACTGGGACAGGGGGGCTCCGCCCCCGCTTTCTTT. The chain is built from TRBV28 and TRBJ1-1; 11 bases are shared with TRBD1. Germline V lookup: CDR1 MDHEN, CDR2 SYDVKM. J lost 11 bases, V lost 6 bases, and 14 bases had no gene match. The CDR3 runs 15 residues.

The table lists this clonotype with many counts. The chain recombines TRBV13 with TRBJ2-7, with D perhaps TRBD1 (6 bases). Trimming took off 2 bases at V and 2 bases at J, with 19 bases between the two ends. CDR3 size: 17 residues. From germline, CDR1 is PRHDT and CDR2 FYEKMQ (reference sequence). The CDR3 here is CASSLLGRGVITYEQYF. As DNA, the CDR3 is TGTGCCAGCAGCTTACTTGGCAGGGGCGTTATAACCTACGAGCAGTACTTC.

In its sample, this clonotype was seen many times. This chain joins TRBV6-1 and TRBJ2-1, with 7 bases that match TRBD2. After removal of 5 bases from V and 7 bases from J, the junction contained 11 bases not matched to a gene. The CDR3 spans 15 residues. The germline V gene has CDR1 MNHNS and CDR2 SASEGT. DNA for the CDR3: TGTGCCAGCAGTCCGTGGAGCGGGGAGGGGAATGAGCAGTTCTTC. Amino acids: CASSPWSGEGNEQFF.

This clonotype has ten or more counts. The gene calls are TRBV7-9 and TRBJ1-1; D gene uncertain. Germline loops: CDR1 SEHNR, CDR2 FQNEAQ (reference sequence). Trimming stripped 4 bases from V and 0 bases from J, with 6 bases between. The CDR3 has 13 amino acids. The CDR3 sequence: CASSSFMNTEAFF. The CDR3 DNA reads TGTGCCAGCAGCTCCTTTATGAACACTGAAGCTTTCTTT.

V gene TRBV20-1 combines with J gene TRBJ1-1, with a tentative D call TRBD1 (5 bases). V was cut by 3 bases and J by 5 bases, with 13 bases left in between. CDR3 length equals 13 residues. Germline lookup yields CDR1 DFQATT and CDR2 SNEGSKA (reference sequence). CDR3 loop: CSARDTAVTEAFF. In nucleotides, the CDR3 is TGCAGTGCTAGGGACACCGCGGTAACTGAAGCTTTCTTT.